This T cell receptor beta chain was obtained from a study of long-term antiretroviral therapy in people with HIV. Survey-level resolution applied to immunoSEQ assay v3.0. Repertoires were generated with immunoSEQ multiplex PCR, while TCRdb's copy carries only in-frame clones and drops some. The sample yields around 16,000 clones, roughly 75% seen once. This CDR3 is built from 15 residues. Looked up from germline, CDR1 is SGDLS and CDR2 is YYNGEE. V was trimmed by 4 bases and J by 6 bases, leaving 17 bases between them. The starting material was unsorted PBMCs, obtained 1.5 years before starting antiretroviral therapy. The chain joins TRBV9 to TRBJ1-3, with D possibly being TRBD1 (6 bases). This TCR was recovered from a woman between 45 and 60 years old with HIV. The CDR3 here is CASSPPGAYINTIYF. The CDR3 coding sequence is TGTGCCAGCAGCCCCCCAGGGGCGTACATAAACACCATATATTTT.